The present T cell receptor (beta chain) was sequenced within a study of T cells in Graves' hyperthyroidism and ophthalmopathy. Looking at the study overall: Peripheral blood specimens were obtained at initial diagnosis, prior to any treatment.

Broader study findings: Blood held most thyroid clonotypes expanded above 0.001 frequency.

Graves' hyperthyroidism was deemed stable absent ophthalmopathy progression within 18 months. The investigators amplified TCR beta CDR3 regions from RNA transcripts. An initial round of RT-PCR targeting the TCR CDR3 relied on the HTBI primer set. In TCRdb, the multiplex PCR reads were re-called with MiXCR into one record per CDR3 protein. The data hold about 740,000 distinct CDR3 sequences, with 12% to 15% observed a single time. This clonotype was observed a few times. Its cognate antigen is unknown. V shed 6 bases and J shed 3 bases, with 6 bases lying between them. Germline lookup yields CDR1 ENHRY and CDR2 SYGVKD. CDR3 size: 12 residues.

This sequence originates from a woman aged 18-29 years with Graves' hyperthyroidism. The J gene is TRBJ2-4, the V gene TRBV10-3, with D unresolved. Sample: blood. The CDR3 bases are TGTGCCATCAGGGACCTCAAAAACATTCAGTACTTC. Its translation is CAIRDLKNIQYF.